This TCR beta chain emerged from a study of T cells in Graves' hyperthyroidism and ophthalmopathy. Patients were aged 18 to 65, had disease duration under 2 months, and had newly diagnosed hyperthyroidism. The study based diagnoses on clinical symptoms, serum thyroxine and TRAb, thyroid ultrasound and orbital computed tomography. TCR beta CDR3 regions were amplified from RNA. A set of HTBI primers served as the primers for a first-round RT-PCR of the TCR CDR3. TCRdb independently ran MiXCR on the multiplex PCR reads; one entry per CDR3 protein. The sample shows about 540,000 distinct CDR3 sequences, about 45% of them seen only once. Trimming pared 8 bases from V and 14 bases from J, leaving 25 bases between. Per the germline V gene, CDR1 is ENHRY and CDR2 is SYGVKD. The CDR3 sequence is 14 residues long.

This sequence joins TRBV10-3 and TRBJ1-5; D ambiguous. The sequencing sample was made of peripheral blood or thyroid tissue (not recorded which). The TCR was taken from a young woman with Graves' hyperthyroidism. The CDR3 loop reads CAIARQPKVSYEHF. DNA of the CDR3: TGTGCCATCGCGCGGCAGCCGAAGGTATCCTACGAGCATTTT.